A selection of T cell receptor beta chains follows, all from one sample in a study of blood T cell repertoires in COVID-19. TCRdb's copy holds only in-frame clones and misses some; the assay was immunoSEQ multiplex PCR. The data contain fewer than 250,000 clones, 80% to 90% of them singletons. Sequencing used PBMCs or T cells enriched from blood (not recorded which). Every receptor here comes from a man aged 25 to 45 in a cohort exposed to, infected with or recovered from COVID-19 (not recorded which). Both conserved end residues are part of each CDR3. The order of the fields is clone size, J gene, D gene, V gene, CDR3 DNA, CDR3 protein. A D gene is named only where the DNA matches it firmly. Clone size, where shown, is once, few, many, or a class for clones that have expanded.

>.|TRBJ2-3|.|TRBV6-5
TGTGCCAGCAGTTACCAACATGGAGATACGCAGTATTTT
CASSYQHGDTQYF
>.|TRBJ1-2|.|TRBV5-1
TGCGCCAGCAGCTCACTCTCCTCGAACTATGGCTACACCTTC
CASSSLSSNYGYTF
>.|TRBJ2-2|TRBD1|TRBV9
TGTGCCAGCCGAGACAGGGACCTTCACACCGGGGAGCTGTTTTTT
CASRDRDLHTGELFF
>.|TRBJ1-4|.|TRBV7-9
TGTGCCAGCAGCTTAGAGAACAGCTGGGAAAAACTGTTTTTT
CASSLENSWEKLFF
>.|TRBJ1-1|.|TRBV6-1
TGTGCCAGCAGTGACACGCCGGGGATAGGGACTGAAGCTTTCTTT
CASSDTPGIGTEAFF
>.|TRBJ1-2|.|TRBV2
TGTGCCAGCAGTTCCGAGGACAGTCCCGGCTACACCTTC
CASSSEDSPGYTF
>.|TRBJ1-1|.|TRBV12-3/TRBV12-4
TGTGCCAGCAGCTCACAGGGCGAGACTGAAGCTTTCTTT
CASSSQGETEAFF
>.|TRBJ2-3|TRBD1|TRBV4-2
TGTGCCAGCAGCCAGCAGGGACAGCTAAGCACAGATACGCAGTATTTT
CASSQQGQLSTDTQYF
>.|TRBJ2-3|TRBD1|TRBV3-1/TRBV3-2
TGTGCCAGCAGCGAACAGGGATGGGACAGGGATACGCAGTATTTT
CASSEQGWDRDTQYF
>.|TRBJ2-2|.|TRBV27
TGTGCCAGCAGTCTGTTGTCTTCCGGGGAGCTGTTTTTT
CASSLLSSGELFF
>.|TRBJ2-7|TRBD2|TRBV4-1
TGCGCCAGCAGCCAGGAGGGACTAGCGGGAGGAGGCGAGCAGTACTTC
CASSQEGLAGGGEQYF
>.|TRBJ2-1|TRBD2|TRBV6-5
TGTGCCAGCAGTCGTCGGGAGGGCCAGTACAATGAGCAGTTCTTC
CASSRREGQYNEQFF
>.|TRBJ2-7|.|TRBV2
TGTGCCAGCAGTGGCGAGCTCCGGGACTTCCCCTACGAGCAGTACTTC
CASSGELRDFPYEQYF
>.|TRBJ2-7|TRBD2|TRBV10-1
TGCGCCAGCAGTGACGGACTAGCGGGAGAGGGTTTCTACGAGCAGTACTTC
CASSDGLAGEGFYEQYF
>.|TRBJ2-1|.|TRBV7-6
TGTGCCAGCAGCTTAATCGTGGGAGATAACAATGAGCAGTTCTTC
CASSLIVGDNNEQFF
>.|TRBJ2-5|.|TRBV19
TGTGCCAGTAGTAACCCTTCGAGGGAGACCCAGTACTTC
CASSNPSRETQYF
>.|TRBJ2-3|.|TRBV24-1
TGTGCCACCAGTGATCGGGGTTTCTCAGATACGCAGTATTTT
CATSDRGFSDTQYF
>.|TRBJ2-7|TRBD2|TRBV7-6
TGTGCCAGCAGACTCTTACCGGGACTAGCGGGAATCTACGAGCAGTACTTC
CASRLLPGLAGIYEQYF
>.|TRBJ1-1|.|TRBV11-2
TGTGCCAGCAGCCTGTACACCCCTCGTGAAGCTTTCTTT
CASSLYTPREAFF
>few|TRBJ2-2|TRBD2|TRBV7-8
TGTGCCAGCAGCTTAGAGACTAGCTGGAACGGGGAGCTGTTTTTT
CASSLETSWNGELFF
>.|TRBJ1-1|.|TRBV28
TGTGCCAGCACCCCTTGGAGGGCGCTGAACACTGAAGCTTTCTTT
CASTPWRALNTEAFF
>.|TRBJ2-3|TRBD2|TRBV7-9
TGTGCCAGCAGCCCAGTTAGCGGGAGGGCCGCGGATACGCAGTATTTT
CASSPVSGRAADTQYF
>.|TRBJ2-1|TRBD1|TRBV19
TGTGCCAGTAGTCTAGGGACAGGTCAATCCTACAATGAGCAGTTCTTC
CASSLGTGQSYNEQFF
>once|TRBJ1-1|.|TRBV6-5
TGTGCCAGCAGAACCTATCAAATGAACACTGAAGCTTTCTTT
CASRTYQMNTEAFF
>.|TRBJ2-3|TRBD1|TRBV9
TGTGCCAGCAGCTCCTCGGGGACAGGTGGGAACACAGATACGCAGTATTTT
CASSSSGTGGNTDTQYF
>.|TRBJ1-1|TRBD1|TRBV27
TGTGCCAGCAGTTTCCCTCCGGACAGGGGAAACACTGAAGCTTTCTTT
CASSFPPDRGNTEAFF
>.|TRBJ2-5|.|TRBV3-1/TRBV3-2
TGTGCCAGCAGCCACGTCTCGGGTAACCAAGAGACCCAGTACTTC
CASSHVSGNQETQYF
>.|TRBJ1-6|.|TRBV5-6
TGTGCCAGCAGCTTGGGGGGGCGAAATTCACCCCTCCACTTT
CASSLGGRNSPLHF
>once|TRBJ2-2|.|TRBV24-1
TGTGCCACCAGTGATTTGCAGGGCCCCGGGGAGCTGTTTTTT
CATSDLQGPGELFF
>.|TRBJ1-1|TRBD1|TRBV7-2
TGTGCCAGCAGCTTAAACAGGGGGACTGAAGCTTTCTTT
CASSLNRGTEAFF
>.|TRBJ2-2|TRBD1|TRBV7-2
TGTGCCAGCAGAAGGGACAGGGGGATGGTCGGGGAGCTGTTTTTT
CASRRDRGMVGELFF
>.|TRBJ2-2|.|TRBV19
TGTGCCAGTACCCTGGGGCAGGCGAACACCGGGGAGCTGTTTTTT
CASTLGQANTGELFF
>.|TRBJ1-4|.|TRBV13
TGTGCCAGCAGCTTAGAGTCCCGGAGGGCAACTAATGAAAAACTGTTTTTT
CASSLESRRATNEKLFF
>.|TRBJ1-2|.|TRBV7-2
TGTGCCAGCAGCTTTCCTTCCAACTATGGCTACACCTTC
CASSFPSNYGYTF
>.|TRBJ1-6|.|TRBV7-8
TGTGCCAGCCGCCGGGACATCTATTATAATTCACCCCTCCACTTT
CASRRDIYYNSPLHF
>.|TRBJ2-1|.|TRBV15
TGTGCCACCAGCAGACCACAGGGAGCCTCCTACAATGAGCAGTTCTTC
CATSRPQGASYNEQFF
>.|TRBJ1-2|.|TRBV7-2
TGTGCCAGCAGCTTAGTCCGGACAGCGGACTATGGCTACACCTTC
CASSLVRTADYGYTF
>.|TRBJ2-1|.|TRBV4-1
TGCGCCAGCAGCCAACTGAGCGGGCAGTTCTTC
CASSQLSGQFF